The clone carrying this T cell receptor (beta chain) has more than one count but fewer than ten. Antigen specificity is unknown. The record originates from a study of blood T cells in healthy people across ages. Whole-study context: There was about one barcoded beta molecule captured by template switching per two T cells. Points from the study as a whole: Unknown CMV status may confound age-related changes in expanded clones.

Then a second PCR, running roughly 7 to 11 cycles, was carried out with a sample-barcoded 5' primer and a J-beta primer mix. With 12 random nucleotides, a template-switch adaptor tagged each individual cDNA molecule. MiXCR, run by TCRdb on the 5' RACE reads, gives a single entry per CDR3 protein. The sample includes almost 800,000 distinct CDR3 sequences, more than 45% of them seen just once. Deletions cut 10 bases from V and 6 bases from J, with 11 bases between. CDR1 and CDR2 from the germline V gene are MNHNY and SVGAGI (reference sequence). The CDR3 covers 11 residues. The receptor comes from a man younger than 45 in good health. The sequencing input was blood. The chain combines TRBV6-6 with TRBJ2-3; D remains ambiguous. The CDR3 DNA reads TGTGCCACGTCACTTTGGGATACGCAGTATTTT. This codes for CATSLWDTQYF.